Each of the 20 T cell receptor beta chains below was sequenced from the same sample in a study of blood T cell repertoires in COVID-19. Using immunoSEQ multiplex PCR, the repertoire was profiled, and TCRdb retains in-frame clones only, with some absent. The repertoire holds 150,000 to 180,000 clones, less than 95% seen once, with 0.5% to 0.6% in the top ten. Sample: peripheral blood. These receptors all come from a man over 45 with acute or convalescent COVID-19.

This clone was counted a single time. The same CDR3 arises from other DNA sequences in this sample as well. V gene TRBV5-1 combines with J gene TRBJ2-1; D not certain. The germline CDR1 and CDR2 sequences are SGHRS and YFSETQ. Trimming shortened V by 3 bases and J by 0 bases, and 10 bases separated the two germline ends. The CDR3 covers 15 residues. The CDR3 spells CASSSSGSSYNEQFF. CDR3 sequence (DNA): TGCGCCAGCAGCTCTTCAGGTAGCTCCTACAATGAGCAGTTCTTC.

The rearrangement uses TRBV10-3 and TRBJ2-1; 10 positions match TRBD2. V was clipped by 3 bases and J by 3 bases; unmatched bases: 8. This CDR3 is 17 amino acids long. Looked up from germline, CDR1 is ENHRY and CDR2 is SYGVKD. This CDR3 is CAISELGLAENYNEQFF. The CDR3 region has the DNA TGTGCCATCAGTGAACTTGGACTAGCGGAAAACTACAATGAGCAGTTCTTC.

In this sample, this clone turned up many times. The chain employs TRBV4-1 and TRBJ1-5; a possible D gene is TRBD1 (6 bases). The CDR3 runs 16 residues. CDR1 is MGHRA and CDR2 is YSYEKL in the germline V gene. Trimming pared 4 bases from V and 1 base from J, leaving 14 bases between. CDR3 sequence (DNA): TGCGCCAGCAGCCGCGGAACAGGGTTGAGCAATCAGCCCCAGCATTTT. Translating it yields CASSRGTGLSNQPQHF.

The chain has TRBV12-3 or TRBV12-4 and TRBJ2-1; maybe TRBD2 (6 bases). Trimming took 2 bases from V and 9 from J, leaving 11 bases between them. The CDR3 is made up of 13 amino acids. CDR3 in amino acids: CASSLWPRGEQFF. The CDR3 DNA reads TGTGCCAGCAGTTTATGGCCGCGGGGTGAGCAGTTCTTC.

The V gene is TRBV28, the J gene TRBJ1-5; 9 nucleotides agree with TRBD1. Trimming at V came to 4 bases and at J to 9 bases, leaving 16 bases not matched to a gene. CDR1 and CDR2 from the germline V gene are MDHEN and SYDVKM. The CDR3 consists of 17 residues. The CDR3 DNA is TGTGCCAGCAGTTCCGGGACAGGGCGGGGAAGGTGGGCGCCCCAGCATTTT. It translates to CASSSGTGRGRWAPQHF.

V is TRBV4-3 and J is TRBJ2-1, with a weak D call TRBD2 (5 bases). V shed 0 bases and J shed 3 bases, with 15 bases lying between them. The CDR3 sequence is 17 residues long. Germline CDR1 is LGHNA and CDR2 is YSLEER. In DNA form, the CDR3 reads TGCGCCAGCAGCCAAGATGGGGAACGGGGTTACTACAATGAGCAGTTCTTC. Protein product: CASSQDGERGYYNEQFF.

The chain has TRBV30 and TRBJ2-4; D perhaps matches TRBD2 (6 bases). The CDR3 consists of 13 residues. The germline gives CDR1 GTSNPN, CDR2 SVGIG (reference sequence). V lost 1 base, J lost 6 bases, and 10 bases lay in between. The CDR3 region is CAWSGDSRNIQYF. CDR3 in DNA: TGTGCCTGGAGTGGGGACTCCCGAAACATTCAGTACTTC.

The V call is TRBV11-2, the J call TRBJ1-1; 7 nucleotides agree with TRBD1. Germline V lookup: CDR1 SGHAT, CDR2 FQNNGV. The trim removed 5 bases at V and 8 bases at J, leaving 5 bases unmatched. The CDR3 length is 12 residues. The CDR3 sequence is CASSIRDREAFF. In DNA form, the CDR3 reads TGTGCCAGCAGCATCCGGGACAGAGAAGCTTTCTTT.

CDR3 in DNA: TGTGCCAGCAGTCCGGTAGGACGGGGGGATTATGGCTACACCTTC. Translation gives CASSPVGRGDYGYTF. The J gene is TRBJ1-2, the V gene TRBV28; a weak D match, TRBD1 (5 bases). The CDR3 contains 15 residues. Germline loops: CDR1 MDHEN, CDR2 SYDVKM. V was clipped by 5 bases and J by 5 bases, with 18 bases between them.

The rearrangement links TRBV6-5 to TRBJ2-5; 7 nucleotides line up with TRBD2. The germline CDR1 and CDR2 sequences are MNHEY and SVGAGI. V lost 0 bases to trimming and J lost 2 bases; unmatched junction nucleotides: 6. The CDR3 spans 16 residues. The CDR3 region is CASSYSWGGGQETQYF. The DNA of the CDR3 is TGTGCCAGCAGTTACTCCTGGGGGGGAGGGCAAGAGACCCAGTACTTC.

The J gene is TRBJ2-3, the V gene TRBV12-5; TRBD1 aligns across 7 bases. The CDR3 spans 15 residues. V shed 1 base, J shed 3 bases, and the junction held 4 bases outside the gene matches. CDR1 and CDR2 from the germline V gene are LGHNT and FRNRAP. The CDR3 loop is CASGLGTGGTDTQYF. The CDR3 DNA is TGTGCTAGTGGTTTGGGGACAGGCGGAACAGATACGCAGTATTTT.

The chain uses TRBV27 and TRBJ2-7; TRBD2 aligns across 9 bases. The CDR3 sequence is 15 residues long. The ends lost 10 bases at V and 1 base at J; junction bases unmatched: 11. Germline assignment: CDR1 MNHEY and CDR2 SMNVEV (reference sequence). The CDR3 is CAISPLAGQSYEQYF. CDR3 nucleotides: TGTGCCATCTCCCCCCTAGCGGGACAGTCCTACGAGCAGTACTTC.

This chain connects TRBV29-1 to TRBJ2-5; 9 bases are shared with TRBD2. The CDR3 is 13 residues long. Germline V gene data show CDR1 as SQVTM and CDR2 as ANQGSEA. J lost 5 bases, V lost 8 bases, and 9 bases had no gene match. CDR3 coding DNA: TGCAGCTCCCAAGCGGGAGGCGGTGAGACCCAGTACTTC. As protein: CSSQAGGGETQYF. Variable domain in full (rest from reference TRBV29-1 and TRBJ2-5): SAVISQKPSRDICQRGTSLTIQCQVDSQVTMMFWYRQQPGQSLTLIATANQGSEATYESGFVIDKFPISRPNLTFSTLTVSNMSPEDSSIYLCSSQAGGGETQYFGPGTRLLVL.

The V gene is TRBV4-2, the J gene TRBJ1-5; a weak D match, TRBD1 (6 bases). There are 16 residues in the CDR3. Trimming left V 1 base short and J 4 bases short, with 14 bases between. The germline V gene encodes CDR1 LGHNA and CDR2 YNFKEQ. This CDR3 is CASSQVVGTRNQPQHF. The CDR3 bases are TGTGCCAGCAGCCAAGTGGTAGGGACACGGAATCAGCCCCAGCATTTT.

The chain links TRBV5-8 to TRBJ2-5, with a tentative D call TRBD1 (5 bases). The CDR3 runs to 16 residues. Trimming removed 4 bases at V and 2 bases at J, with 18 bases between. Germline assignment: CDR1 SGHTS and CDR2 YDEGEE. In nucleotides, the CDR3 is TGTGCCAGCAGCAGGGGAAATTCAGGGCTACAAGAGACCCAGTACTTC. Amino acids: CASSRGNSGLQETQYF.

The chain joins TRBV7-2 to TRBJ2-7; D gene ambiguous. There are 13 residues in the CDR3. The V gene's germline CDR1 is SGHTA and CDR2 FQGNSA. Trimming stripped 0 bases from V and 2 bases from J, with 5 bases between. In DNA, the CDR3 is TGTGCCAGCAGCTTAGCGGCAGCCTACGAGCAGTACGTC. This encodes CASSLAAAYEQYV.

The chain joins TRBV19 to TRBJ1-3; no firm D call. The CDR3 contains 14 residues. V lost 2 bases, J lost 1 base, and 6 bases lay in between. Germline values: CDR1 LNHDA, CDR2 SQIVND (reference sequence). The CDR3 DNA follows: TGTGCCAGTAGTATACAGGCTTCTGGAAACACCATATATTTT. This encodes CASSIQASGNTIYF.

This clone has just one count. This chain joins TRBV2 and TRBJ2-6, with D possibly matching TRBD1 (5 bases). In germline, CDR1 is SNHLY, CDR2 FYNNEI. The length of the CDR3 is 16 residues. Trimming left V 7 bases short and J 0 bases short, with 13 bases between. This chain's CDR3 is CASTLDTSSGANVLTF. DNA for the CDR3: TGTGCCAGCACCTTGGACACCTCCTCTGGGGCCAACGTCCTGACTTTC.

The V gene is TRBV3-1 (or the pseudogene TRBV3-2), the J gene TRBJ1-1, with 10 bases lining up with TRBD1. This CDR3 is built from 15 residues. The J segment lost 3 bases and the V segment lost 6 bases, leaving 7 bases of the junction unmatched. Germline-derived CDR1 and CDR2 are LGHDT and YNNKEL (reference sequence). In DNA, the CDR3 is TGTGCCAGCAGGAACACAGGACAGGGGGACACTGAAGCTTTCTTT. Translating gives CASRNTGQGDTEAFF.

The rearrangement uses TRBV5-4 and TRBJ1-1; no firm D call. The germline V gene encodes CDR1 SGHNT and CDR2 YYREEE (reference sequence). CDR3 length: 13 amino acids. V was pared by 5 bases and J by 1 base, with 9 bases between. The CDR3 sequence is CASRLTGNTEAFF. The CDR3 DNA follows: TGTGCCAGCAGACTCACGGGGAACACTGAAGCTTTCTTT.